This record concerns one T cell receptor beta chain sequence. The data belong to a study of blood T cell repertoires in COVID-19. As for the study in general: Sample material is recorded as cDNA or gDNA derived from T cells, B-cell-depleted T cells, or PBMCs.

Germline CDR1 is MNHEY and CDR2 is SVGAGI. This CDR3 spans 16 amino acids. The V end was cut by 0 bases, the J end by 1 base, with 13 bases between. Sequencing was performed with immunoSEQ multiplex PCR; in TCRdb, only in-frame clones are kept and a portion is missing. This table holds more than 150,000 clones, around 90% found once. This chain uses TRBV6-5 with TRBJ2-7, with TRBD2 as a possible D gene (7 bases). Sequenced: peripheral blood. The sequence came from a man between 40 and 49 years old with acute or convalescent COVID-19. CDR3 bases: TGTGCCAGCAGTTACTCTGGGGGGGCCCCTTCCTACGAGCAGTACTTC. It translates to CASSYSGGAPSYEQYF.